The sample holds many counts of the clone carrying this TCR beta chain. The data were obtained in a study of T cells in Graves' hyperthyroidism and ophthalmopathy. From RNA transcripts, TCR beta CDR3 regions were amplified. During a first-round RT-PCR of the TCR CDR3, the HTBI primer set was used. TCRdb passed the multiplex PCR reads through MiXCR, listing each CDR3 protein once. The data hold 500,000 to 600,000 distinct CDR3 sequences, with approximately 48% observed a single time. Trimming took off 1 base at V and 2 bases at J, with 9 bases between the two ends. Germline CDR1 is MGHRA and CDR2 is YSYEKL. The CDR3 spans 15 residues.

The TCR comes from an adult woman with Graves' disease, either hyperthyroidism or ophthalmopathy (not recorded which). V is TRBV4-1 and J is TRBJ1-5; D uncertain. Sequencing input: peripheral blood or thyroid tissue (not recorded which). The CDR3 loop reads CASSQGGAGNQPQHF. The CDR3 region has the DNA TGCGCCAGCAGCCAAGGGGGAGCGGGCAATCAGCCCCAGCATTTT.